This T cell receptor beta chain emerged from a study of blood T cells in healthy people across ages. Alongside a J-beta primer mix, a sample-barcoded 5' primer served in a second PCR lasting roughly 7 to 12 cycles. Every sample produced at least 2.5 million CDR3-containing paired-end reads. From the 5' RACE reads, TCRdb called clonotypes with MiXCR, one entry per CDR3 protein. The sample records about 2 million distinct CDR3 sequences, less than 50% being singletons. The clonotype was recovered from a woman in her thirties or forties in good health. Sequencing was performed on blood.

CDR3 sequence: CASSQDPARSTDTQYF. In DNA, the CDR3 is TGCGCCAGCAGCCAAGATCCGGCGCGGAGCACAGATACGCAGTATTTT. This chain links TRBV4-3 with TRBJ2-3; D is ambiguous. The CDR3 loop spans 16 amino acids. V was clipped by 0 bases and J by 0 bases, with 10 bases between them. Germline V gene lookup returns CDR1 LGHNA and CDR2 YSLEER.